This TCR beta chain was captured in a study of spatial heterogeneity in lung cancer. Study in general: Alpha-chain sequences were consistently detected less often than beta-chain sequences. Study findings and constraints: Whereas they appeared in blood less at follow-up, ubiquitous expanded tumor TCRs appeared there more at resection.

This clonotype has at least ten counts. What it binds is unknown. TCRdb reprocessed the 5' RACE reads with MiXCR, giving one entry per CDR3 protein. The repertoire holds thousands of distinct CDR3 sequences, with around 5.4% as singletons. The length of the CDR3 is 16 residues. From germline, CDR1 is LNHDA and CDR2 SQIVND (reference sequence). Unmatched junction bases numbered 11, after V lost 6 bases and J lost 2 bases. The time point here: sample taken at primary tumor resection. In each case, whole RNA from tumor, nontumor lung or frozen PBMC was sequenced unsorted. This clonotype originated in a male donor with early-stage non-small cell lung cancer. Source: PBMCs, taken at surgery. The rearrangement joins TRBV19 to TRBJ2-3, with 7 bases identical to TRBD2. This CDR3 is CASSGAREAPTDTQYF. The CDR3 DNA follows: TGTGCCAGTAGCGGGGCCCGGGAGGCCCCCACAGATACGCAGTATTTT.